Listed below are T cell receptor beta chains from one sample, sequenced in a study of T cells after yellow fever vaccination. TCRdb independently ran MiXCR on the 5' RACE reads; one entry per CDR3 protein. The sample has some 350,000 distinct CDR3 sequences; 4% are singletons. Sequencing was performed on PBMCs, taken 5 days after the yellow fever booster vaccination. These receptors all come from a man between 18 and 29 years old who received the YFV17D yellow fever vaccine. CDR3s include the opening cysteine and the closing phenylalanine or tryptophan. A D gene is named only where the DNA matches it firmly. Size is omitted from some rows. Given values are once, few, many or a class for expanded clones.

abundance	d_gene	j_gene	v_gene	CDR3nt	CDR3aa
NA	NA	TRBJ1-3	TRBV7-8	TGTGCCAGCAGCTTTCCAAGGGGAAGAGGTGGAAACACCATATATTTT	CASSFPRGRGGNTIYF
few	TRBD1	TRBJ2-5	TRBV20-1	TGCAGTGCTGGGGGACAGGGCGCGGAGACCCAGTACTTC	CSAGGQGAETQYF
NA	TRBD1	TRBJ2-5	TRBV4-2	TGTGCCAGCAGCCAAGGGAGGTCAGGGGGCCGAGAGACCCAGTACTTC	CASSQGRSGGRETQYF
many	TRBD1	TRBJ2-1	TRBV28	TGTGCCAGCAGTGACTTACTCCGGGACAGGGGCACCTACAATGAGCAGTTCTTC	CASSDLLRDRGTYNEQFF
few	NA	TRBJ2-6	TRBV19	TGTGCCAGTAGTATAGTGGCAGTCGGAGGGGCCAACGTCCTGACTTTC	CASSIVAVGGANVLTF
few	NA	TRBJ1-2	TRBV12-3/TRBV12-4	TGTGCCAGCAGAACACAGGGCAACTATGGCTACACCTTC	CASRTQGNYGYTF
NA	NA	TRBJ1-4	TRBV6-5	TGTGCCAGCAGTTATGCGGGGACGGAAAAACTGTTTTTT	CASSYAGTEKLFF
few	NA	TRBJ2-3	TRBV19	TGTGCCAGTAGTATAGCAGGTTTGGGAGATACGCAGTATTTT	CASSIAGLGDTQYF
NA	NA	TRBJ1-2	TRBV6-5	TGTGCCAGCAAGCGGGAATGGTCAGCTAACTATGGCTACACCTTC	CASKREWSANYGYTF
few	TRBD1	TRBJ2-3	TRBV4-2	TGTGCCAGCAGCCAAGATACAACAGGGGGCGCGGATACGCAGTATTTT	CASSQDTTGGADTQYF
few	NA	TRBJ1-2	TRBV20-1	TGCAGTGCTAGCCGCAGGGGCCCTAACTATGGCTACACCTTC	CSASRRGPNYGYTF
many	NA	TRBJ1-3	TRBV18	TGTGCCAGCTCACCCTCCGGGACCGTCTCTGGAAACACCATATATTTT	CASSPSGTVSGNTIYF
many	TRBD2	TRBJ2-1	TRBV7-9	TGTGCCAGCAGCTTAGCTCTAGCGGGGACATACAATGAGCAGTTCTTC	CASSLALAGTYNEQFF
many	NA	TRBJ2-3	TRBV5-5	TGTGCCAGCAGCTTGGGCTTCGGAACGGATGGGGCAGATACGCAGTATTTT	CASSLGFGTDGADTQYF
NA	TRBD1	TRBJ2-7	TRBV7-2	TGTGCCAGCAGCTTTGTCCCGGGACAGGGTTCCGAGCAGTACTTC	CASSFVPGQGSEQYF
few	TRBD2	TRBJ2-1	TRBV7-2	TGTGCCAGCAGCCTCGGGACGGGAGCAGCGGGGGGGCGTAACAATGAGCAGTTCTTC	CASSLGTGAAGGRNNEQFF
many	NA	TRBJ2-5	TRBV5-1	TGTGCCAGCAGCTTAGGGGCGGAAGAGACCCAGTACTTC	CASSLGAEETQYF
few	NA	TRBJ2-4	TRBV4-3	TGCGCCAGCAGCCAAGGATACTCGAGGGGGGTGGCCAAAAACATTCAGTACTTC	CASSQGYSRGVAKNIQYF
NA	TRBD2	TRBJ2-5	TRBV10-3	TGTGCCATCAGTCCTAGCGGGGGTAGAGAGACCCAGTACTTC	CAISPSGGRETQYF
many	NA	TRBJ1-4	TRBV6-4	TGTGCCAGCAGTCAGCACAGGCCGCGGGGTGAAAAACTGTTTTTT	CASSQHRPRGEKLFF
many	NA	TRBJ1-6	TRBV20-1	TGCAGTGCTGACCGGGATATTAATTCACCCCTCCACTTT	CSADRDINSPLHF
many	NA	TRBJ1-3	TRBV20-1	TGCAGTGCTTTCGCCGCGGGGATCTCTGGAAACACCATATATTTT	CSAFAAGISGNTIYF
NA	NA	TRBJ1-1	TRBV4-1	TGCGCCAGCAGCCAAGATCGAGGGGCGGCCATGAACACTGAAGCTTTCTTT	CASSQDRGAAMNTEAFF
NA	NA	TRBJ2-1	TRBV20-1	TGCAGTGCTAGGGGGCTGAAGGGTGAGGGCTCCTACAATGAGCAGTTCTTC	CSARGLKGEGSYNEQFF
few	NA	TRBJ2-7	TRBV20-1	TGCAGTGTCGCGCGGGACGCCTACGAGCAGTACTTC	CSVARDAYEQYF
few	TRBD1	TRBJ1-6	TRBV9	TGTGCCAGCAGCACACAGGGGTCCTATAGTTCACCCCTCCACTTT	CASSTQGSYSSPLHF
many	NA	TRBJ1-5	TRBV2	TGTGCCAGCAGTTCCAGGGGAATTAATCAGCCCCAGCATTTT	CASSSRGINQPQHF
few	NA	TRBJ1-3	TRBV5-1	TGCGCCAGCAGCTTGGCAGACCTCGGAAACACCATATATTTT	CASSLADLGNTIYF
NA	NA	TRBJ1-2	TRBV7-6	TGTGCCAGCAGCCCAACCACTGGAGGGGACCATGGCTACACCTTC	CASSPTTGGDHGYTF
NA	TRBD2	TRBJ2-3	TRBV29-1	TGCAGCGTGAACGCGGGGGGCGCAAGCACAGATACGCAGTATTTT	CSVNAGGASTDTQYF
NA	NA	TRBJ1-5	TRBV6-5	TGTGCCAGCAGTTACTCAGGCCTGAGCAATCAGCCCCAGCATTTT	CASSYSGLSNQPQHF
few	NA	TRBJ2-2	TRBV29-1	TGCAGCGTTGTGTCTTTGGGGAGAAACACCGGGGAGCTGTTTTTT	CSVVSLGRNTGELFF
few	TRBD1	TRBJ1-5	TRBV7-2	TGTGCCAGCAACTTAGTCGGGACAGGGGATCAGCCCCAGCATTTT	CASNLVGTGDQPQHF
many	NA	TRBJ2-1	TRBV5-1	TGCGCCAGCAGCCCTCGGGATAAAGGGCGACTACCCCACCCCTACAATGAGCAGTTCTTC	CASSPRDKGRLPHPYNEQFF
few	NA	TRBJ1-1	TRBV7-2	TGTGCCAGCAGCCCGCGGACAGATTGGGGGAAAGCTTTCTTT	CASSPRTDWGKAFF
few	NA	TRBJ1-2	TRBV28	TGTGCCAGCAGTTGGGGGGCCAACTATGGCTACACCTTC	CASSWGANYGYTF
few	NA	TRBJ1-6	TRBV6-5	TGTGCCAGCAGGGGCCTGGGGCGAGACAGCAATTCACCCCTCCACTTT	CASRGLGRDSNSPLHF
NA	NA	TRBJ1-6	TRBV25-1	TGTGCCAGCAATGCGGGCTGGGATAATTCACCCCTCCACTTT	CASNAGWDNSPLHF
many	NA	TRBJ2-5	TRBV6-2/TRBV6-3	TGTGCCAGCAGTTATGCGTCCCAAGAGACCCAGTACTTC	CASSYASQETQYF
many	NA	TRBJ1-2	TRBV7-8	TGTGCCAGCAGCTTTGGGTCAGGCTACACCTTC	CASSFGSGYTF
NA	TRBD1	TRBJ2-5	TRBV7-2	TGTGCCAGCAGCTTAGTTGGGGACAGGTATTGGGAGACCCAGTACTTC	CASSLVGDRYWETQYF
NA	NA	TRBJ2-5	TRBV24-1	TGTGCCACCAGTGATTTTAAGAACAGGTTCCAAGAGACCCAGTACTTC	CATSDFKNRFQETQYF
few	NA	TRBJ2-4	TRBV28	TGTGCCAGCAACCTGGGGCAATTGGGAAACATTCAGTACTTC	CASNLGQLGNIQYF
many	NA	TRBJ2-7	TRBV9	TGTGCCAGCAGCGTAGAACAGATCTCCTACGAGCAGTACTTC	CASSVEQISYEQYF
few	NA	TRBJ1-1	TRBV28	TGTGCCAGCAGCCCTTGGGACAAGAAGATTAGTGAAGCTTTCTTT	CASSPWDKKISEAFF
many	TRBD2	TRBJ2-3	TRBV20-1	TGCAGTGCTACCCTAGCGGGGGAGGAAGATACGCAGTATTTT	CSATLAGEEDTQYF
NA	NA	TRBJ1-5	TRBV5-6	TGTGCCAGCAGCTTGGCCCGAGGGGCTCGGGGGGAACAGCCCCAGCATTTT	CASSLARGARGEQPQHF
many	TRBD1	TRBJ1-2	TRBV5-1	TGCGCCAGCAGCCCATCAGGGGGGGACTATGGCTACACCTTC	CASSPSGGDYGYTF
many	NA	TRBJ2-7	TRBV7-9	TGTGCCAGCAAGGGCGAGAAAGCCTACGAGCAGTACTTC	CASKGEKAYEQYF
NA	TRBD2	TRBJ2-5	TRBV9	TGTGCCAGCAGCGTGCGGGGGGGCCAAGAGACCCAGTACTTC	CASSVRGGQETQYF
few	NA	TRBJ1-3	TRBV4-1	TGCGCCAGCAGCTACCGCCCTCTCTCCCTCAGCGGAAACACCATATATTTT	CASSYRPLSLSGNTIYF
few	NA	TRBJ2-4	TRBV5-4	TGTGCCAGCAGCTTGGACTCAAACATTCAGTACTTC	CASSLDSNIQYF
few	TRBD1	TRBJ1-2	TRBV7-2	TGTGCCAGCAGCTTCCTGGACAGGATAAACTATGGCTACACCTTC	CASSFLDRINYGYTF
NA	TRBD2	TRBJ2-3	TRBV6-2/TRBV6-3	TGTGCCAGCAGTTACTCTCCTAGCGGGGGAACAGATACGCAGTATTTT	CASSYSPSGGTDTQYF
few	NA	TRBJ2-1	TRBV20-1	TGCAGTGCTAGGCGTCTCTCCTACAATGAGCAGTTCTTC	CSARRLSYNEQFF